This T cell receptor beta chain was found in a study of T cell repertoires in cytomegalovirus infection. Using its own MiXCR run on the reads, TCRdb lists one record per CDR3 protein. Counted here are roughly 180,000 distinct CDR3 sequences, about 18% occurring once; the ten biggest clones make up under 30%. J gave up 2 bases and V 4 bases, and 6 bases lay outside the gene matches. This CDR3 is built from 16 residues. Sequenced material: CD8+ T cells from PBMCs. This sequence was found in a human donor in good health (CMV status not recorded). Some clones in this sample may be carry-over from other donors' samples. V gene TRBV12-3 or TRBV12-4 combines with J gene TRBJ2-1, with TRBD2 identical over 9 bases. CDR3 in DNA: TGTGCCAGCAGTTCACCTAGCGGGGACCCCTACAATGAGCAGTTCTTC. The encoded protein is CASSSPSGDPYNEQFF.